This T cell receptor beta chain emerged from a study of cytomegalovirus exposure and HLA in healthy donors. The PCR used 60 Vbeta and 13 Jbeta primers. Sequencing used immunoSEQ multiplex PCR; TCRdb keeps in-frame clones, though not all of them. The repertoire holds about 120,000 clones, with about four fifths as singletons. The V segment lost 5 bases and the J segment 7 bases; nucleotides outside the gene matches: 9. Germline V gives CDR1 LNHDA, CDR2 SQIVND (reference sequence). CDR3 length: 14 residues. This TCR was sampled from a female donor in good health and CMV-seropositive. V gene TRBV19 combines with J gene TRBJ1-2; TRBD1 matches 8 bases. The sequencing sample was made of PBMCs. This CDR3 reads CASSPWTGMTGYTF. The CDR3 DNA reads as TGTGCCAGTAGTCCTTGGACAGGGATGACTGGCTACACCTTC. Filled out from reference TRBV19 and TRBJ1-2, the complete variable domain reads DGGITQSPKYLFRKEGQNVTLSCEQNLNHDAMYWYRQDPGQGLRLIYYSQIVNDFQKGDIAEGYSVSREKKESFPLTVTSAQKNPTAFYLCASSPWTGMTGYTFGSGTRLTVV.